The sequence of this TCR beta chain was determined in a study of blood T cell repertoires in COVID-19. Study as a whole: The cDNA or gDNA used as material had been derived from T cells, B-cell-depleted T cells, or PBMCs.

In its sample, this clone was seen a few times. Original processing notes: Using reference gene primer amplification, nucleated cell counts were estimated. Measured with immunoSEQ multiplex PCR; TCRdb has only the in-frame clones, and not every one. D and trimming were read from the DNA, whereas the V and J calls and clone size are those reported in that table. The table has 190,000 or so clones, almost 85% seen once. The CDR3 covers 15 residues. The germline V gene encodes CDR1 SGHAT and CDR2 FQNNGV. With V trimmed by 5 bases and J by 8 bases, 12 bases remained unmatched. This chain uses TRBV11-2 with TRBJ2-1, with 7 bases identical to TRBD2. The source of this sequence is a human donor with acute or convalescent COVID-19. The donor label of this sample is uncertain. The sample comprised peripheral blood. The DNA of the CDR3 is TGTGCCAGCAGCCGGGAGAGGACTAGTATCTATGAGCAGTTCTTC. Translation: CASSRERTSIYEQFF. Full variable domain (missing parts from reference TRBV11-2 and TRBJ2-1): EAGVAQSPRYKIIEKRQSVAFWCNPISGHATLYWYQQILGQGPKLLIQFQNNGVVDDSQLPKDRFSAERLKGVDSTLKIQPAKLEDSAVYLCASSRERTSIYEQFFGPGTRLTVL.